These T cell receptor beta chains were read from a single sample in a study of CD8 T cells in ankylosing spondylitis. TCRdb used MiXCR to reprocess the 5' RACE reads, holding one entry per CDR3 protein. The table has hundreds of thousands of distinct CDR3 sequences, 7.5% to 9% seen once. The specimen sequenced was blood, either unsorted or a sorted T cell fraction (not recorded which). These TCRs come from a male donor with ankylosing spondylitis or in good health (not recorded which). Each CDR3 is given with its conserved first and last residue. A D gene is named only where the DNA matches it firmly. Size is omitted from some rows. Given values are once, few, many or a class for expanded clones.

v_gene	j_gene	d_gene	abundance	CDR3aa	CDR3nt
TRBV7-9	TRBJ2-1	TRBD1	many	CASRTLDRVYNEQFF	TGTGCCAGCAGAACCCTCGACAGGGTGTACAATGAGCAGTTCTTC
TRBV9	TRBJ2-1	.	many	CASSSGGGPPNEQFF	TGTGCCAGCAGCTCTGGAGGGGGGCCGCCCAATGAGCAGTTCTTC
TRBV6-2/TRBV6-3	TRBJ2-5	TRBD2	once	CASSALAEETQYF	TGTGCCAGCAGTGCCCTAGCGGAAGAGACCCAGTACTTC
TRBV12-3/TRBV12-4	TRBJ1-5	.	many	CASSFQGSQPQHF	TGTGCCAGCAGTTTTCAGGGTAGTCAGCCCCAGCATTTT
TRBV5-5	TRBJ2-1	TRBD2	many	CASSLVAGERIEQFF	TGTGCCAGCAGCTTGGTAGCGGGAGAGCGCATAGAGCAGTTCTTC
TRBV11-2	TRBJ2-7	TRBD2	many	CASSSGHGGGRSYEQYF	TGTGCCAGCAGCTCCGGACACGGCGGGGGACGGTCCTACGAGCAGTACTTC
TRBV7-8	TRBJ2-5	.	many	CASSFRLAYDQETQYF	TGTGCCAGCAGCTTTAGGCTAGCTTACGACCAAGAGACCCAGTACTTC
TRBV5-1	TRBJ2-7	.	few	CASSLAPGPSSYEQYF	TGCGCCAGCAGCTTGGCCCCAGGGCCAAGCTCCTACGAGCAGTACTTC
TRBV10-3	TRBJ2-1	TRBD2	many	CAISPNPGTSNNEQFF	TGTGCCATCAGCCCTAACCCGGGGACTAGCAACAATGAGCAGTTCTTC
TRBV7-2	TRBJ2-5	TRBD1	.	CASSTGTGYETQYF	TGTGCCAGCAGCACCGGGACAGGGTACGAGACCCAGTACTTC
TRBV4-2	TRBJ2-1	.	few	CASSRTGTPEEQFF	TGTGCCAGCAGCCGAACCGGGACTCCCGAGGAGCAGTTCTTC
TRBV7-8	TRBJ2-2	.	many	CASSIYRARGTGELFF	TGTGCCAGCAGCATCTACAGGGCTCGGGGGACCGGGGAGCTGTTTTTT
TRBV12-3/TRBV12-4	TRBJ2-1	.	few	CASSSPPLGRPSYNEQFF	TGTGCCAGCAGCTCCCCTCCCCTGGGCCGCCCGTCCTACAATGAGCAGTTCTTC
TRBV12-3/TRBV12-4	TRBJ2-1	.	many	CASREEIRGNSYNEQFF	TGTGCCAGCAGGGAAGAGATTAGGGGAAACTCCTACAATGAGCAGTTCTTC
TRBV9	TRBJ2-1	TRBD2	many	CASSVTSGDNEQFF	TGTGCCAGCAGCGTCACTAGCGGAGACAATGAGCAGTTCTTC
TRBV7-2	TRBJ1-5	.	.	CASSLTSGISNQPQHF	TGTGCCAGCAGCTTAACAAGCGGGATTAGCAATCAGCCCCAGCATTTT
TRBV5-1	TRBJ2-2	.	many	CASSPLGHTGELFF	TGCGCCAGCAGCCCACTAGGGCACACCGGGGAGCTGTTTTTT
TRBV28	TRBJ2-2	.	many	CASSPRGRELFF	TGTGCCAGCAGTCCCCGAGGGAGGGAGCTGTTTTTT
TRBV4-3	TRBJ2-3	.	many	CASSQVGSTDTQYF	TGCGCCAGCAGCCAAGTGGGAAGCACAGATACGCAGTATTTT
TRBV4-2	TRBJ2-3	TRBD2	many	CASSQVGLAGLRRTDTQYF	TGTGCCAGCAGCCAAGTCGGACTAGCGGGGCTTCGTCGGACAGATACGCAGTATTTT
TRBV5-1	TRBJ2-5	.	many	CASRRGETQYF	TGCGCCAGCAGGAGGGGAGAGACCCAGTACTTC
TRBV20-1	TRBJ1-4	.	few	CSARRNAATNEKLFF	TGCAGTGCTAGAAGGAATGCAGCAACTAATGAAAAACTGTTTTTT
TRBV20-1	TRBJ2-7	TRBD2	few	CSATLAGGPWEQYF	TGCAGTGCTACCTTAGCGGGAGGGCCGTGGGAGCAGTACTTC
TRBV27	TRBJ2-3	.	many	CASSMGRGQDTQYF	TGTGCCAGCAGTATGGGGAGGGGGCAAGATACGCAGTATTTT
TRBV7-2	TRBJ2-2	TRBD2	many	CASSPSGQNTGELFF	TGTGCCAGCAGCCCTAGCGGGCAGAACACCGGGGAGCTGTTTTTT